Many counts were recorded for the clone carrying this T cell receptor (beta chain). This sample is part of a study of T cells in Graves' hyperthyroidism and ophthalmopathy. Background on the study: The blood sample was taken at first diagnosis, before treatment began.

What was amplified from RNA transcripts were TCR beta CDR3 regions. TCR CDR3 regions were first amplified by RT-PCR with HTBI primers. Each CDR3 protein gets one entry after TCRdb re-called the multiplex PCR reads with MiXCR. The sample yields hundreds of thousands of distinct CDR3 sequences, about 14% seen once. Uncontrolled infection, other autoimmune disease, pregnancy and lactation each barred patients from inclusion. V shed 1 base and J shed 0 bases, with 9 bases lying between them. CDR3 length equals 15 residues. Germline values: CDR1 MNHNS, CDR2 SASEGT. V usage is TRBV6-1 and J usage is TRBJ1-1, with D hard to call. This TCR was sampled from a woman aged 18-29 years with Graves' hyperthyroidism. Sequenced input: blood. The CDR3: CASSEEDGLNTEAFF. The CDR3 region has the DNA TGTGCCAGCAGTGAAGAGGACGGCCTGAACACTGAAGCTTTCTTT.